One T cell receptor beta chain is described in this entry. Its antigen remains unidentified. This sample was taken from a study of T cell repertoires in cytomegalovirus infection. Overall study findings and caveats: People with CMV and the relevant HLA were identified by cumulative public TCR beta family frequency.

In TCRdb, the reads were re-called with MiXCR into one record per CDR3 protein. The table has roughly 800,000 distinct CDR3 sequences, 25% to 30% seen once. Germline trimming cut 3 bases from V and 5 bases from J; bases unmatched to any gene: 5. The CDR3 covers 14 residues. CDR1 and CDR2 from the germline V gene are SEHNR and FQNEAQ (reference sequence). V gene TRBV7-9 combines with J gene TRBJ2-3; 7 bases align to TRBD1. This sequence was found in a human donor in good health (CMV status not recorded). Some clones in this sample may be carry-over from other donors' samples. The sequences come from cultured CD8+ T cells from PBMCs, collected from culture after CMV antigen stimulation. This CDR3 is CASSFGQDKDTQYF. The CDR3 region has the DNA TGTGCCAGCAGCTTCGGACAGGACAAAGATACGCAGTATTTT.